This TCR beta chain came from a study of breast tumors, draining lymph nodes, adjacent tissues. From germline, CDR1 is MDHEN and CDR2 SYDVKM. The CDR3 sequence is 16 residues long. Germline trimming cut 3 bases from V and 0 bases from J; bases unmatched to any gene: 4. This clonotype showed up many times. Its specificity is unknown. TCRdb reanalysed the multiplex PCR reads using MiXCR and keeps one entry per CDR3 protein. The profile shows 10,000 to 15,000 distinct CDR3 sequences, around 70% of them singletons. Study results and limitations: Most tumor T cells seemingly derive from lymph node, then expand in tumor. That most tumor T cells come from lymph nodes remained unproven. Tumor and nontumor repertoires were significantly more similar in luminal-like than in basal-like breast cancer. Tumors had less TCR diversity than lymph nodes, more than nontumor tissue.

The chain is built from TRBV28 and TRBJ2-1, with 8 bases identical to TRBD2. This receptor was taken from a female donor with breast cancer. Some clones in this sample may be carry-over from other donors' samples. What was sequenced was tumor-adjacent breast tissue. The CDR3 loop is CASSLVSGSSYNEQFF. The CDR3 nucleotides are TGTGCCAGCAGTTTGGTGAGCGGGAGCTCCTACAATGAGCAGTTCTTC.